The T cell receptor beta chain described here comes from a study of T cells in Graves' hyperthyroidism and ophthalmopathy. The wider study: It was at initial diagnosis, before any treatment, that peripheral blood was collected.

TCR beta CDR3 regions were amplified from RNA transcripts. In the first-round RT-PCR of the TCR CDR3, the HTBI primer set was used. TCRdb passed the multiplex PCR reads through MiXCR, listing each CDR3 protein once. The data contain under 65,000 distinct CDR3 sequences, roughly 58% of them singletons. Between the trimmed V and J ends, which lost 0 bases and 5 bases, there was a span of 8 bases. CDR1 and CDR2 (germline): MNHEY, SVGEGT. CDR3 length: 13 residues. This clonotype was detected ten times or more. This TCR was sampled from a woman in her sixties or seventies with Graves' ophthalmopathy. The material sequenced was blood. The chain uses TRBV6-2 or TRBV6-3 and TRBJ2-7; TRBD2 might be the D (5 bases). This chain's CDR3 is CASSYSTGDEQYF. CDR3 nucleotide sequence: TGTGCCAGCAGTTACTCGACCGGGGACGAGCAGTACTTC.